A single sample gave rise to the 9 T cell receptor beta chains below, sequenced in a study of cytomegalovirus exposure and HLA in healthy donors. Primers for the PCR totalled 60 Vbeta and 13 Jbeta. Measured with immunoSEQ multiplex PCR; TCRdb has only the in-frame clones, and not every one. This sample has about 150,000 clones, with approximately 80% found just once. The material sequenced was PBMCs. All receptors come from a woman aged 50 to 65 in good health and CMV-seropositive.

This clone appeared a few times. This chain joins TRBV9 and TRBJ2-2, with 7 bases identical to TRBD2. J lost 7 bases, V lost 3 bases, and 6 bases had no gene match. Germline V gene data show CDR1 as SGDLS and CDR2 as YYNGEE. The CDR3 has 14 residues. The CDR3 sequence: CASSAGLEIGELFF. CDR3 in DNA: TGTGCCAGCAGCGCCGGACTAGAAATCGGGGAGCTGTTTTTT. Looking up the rest from reference TRBV9 and TRBJ2-2 gives the full variable domain: DSGVTQTPKHLITATGQRVTLRCSPRSGDLSVYWYQQSLDQGLQFLIQYYNGEERAKGNILERFSAQQFPDLHSELNLSSLELGDSALYFCASSAGLEIGELFFGEGSRLTVL.

V usage is TRBV5-1 and J usage is TRBJ2-3; possible D gene TRBD2, 6 bases. The CDR3 is 16 residues long. Germline V gene sequence: CDR1 SGHRS, CDR2 YFSETQ. Trimming left V 4 bases short and J 1 base short, with 16 bases between. The CDR3: CASSPFGGGGTDTQYF. The CDR3 region has the DNA TGCGCCAGCAGCCCCTTTGGGGGAGGAGGCACAGATACGCAGTATTTT. Together with reference TRBV5-1 and TRBJ2-3, the CDR3 gives the full variable domain: KAGVTQTPRYLIKTRGQQVTLSCSPISGHRSVSWYQQTPGQGLQFLFEYFSETQRNKGNFPGRFSGRQFSNSRSEMNVSTLELGDSALYLCASSPFGGGGTDTQYFGPGTRLTVL.

In the case of this clone: A junction end diverges from the germline sequence, so it may reflect a read error. The chain joins TRBV28 to TRBJ2-7; TRBD1 aligns across 9 bases. Germline V gives CDR1 MDHEN, CDR2 SYDVKM. This CDR3 region has 11 residues. CDR3 in DNA: TGTGCCAGCAGTGACGGGACAGGGTTGGACTTC. Protein sequence: CASSDGTGLDF.

This clone was found once. The CDR3: CSCYGSAEAFF. The CDR3 nucleotides are TGCAGTTGTTATGGGAGCGCTGAAGCTTTCTTT. This chain uses TRBV20-1 with TRBJ1-1, with unresolved D. CDR3 length equals 11 residues. The V gene lost 8 bases and the J gene lost 6 bases, with 13 bases spanning the gap. Germline V gene sequence: CDR1 DFQATT, CDR2 SNEGSKA (reference sequence).

There are a few counts of this clone. Other DNA sequences from this sample encode an identical CDR3 as well. The genes are TRBV6-5 and TRBJ1-2; D unresolved. CDR1 is MNHEY, CDR2 SVGAGI, per germline. The CDR3 sequence is 13 residues long. V was cut by 6 bases and J by 3 bases, with 11 bases left in between. In nucleotides, the CDR3 is TGTGCCAGCAGCCCAGGAGGCGACTATGGCTACACCTTC. Its protein is CASSPGGDYGYTF.

This chain joins TRBV27 and TRBJ2-7, with TRBD1 as a possible D gene (5 bases). The CDR3 spans 15 residues. Germline CDR1 MNHEY, CDR2 SMNVEV (reference sequence). The ends were cut back, 3 bases at V and 7 bases at J, with 19 bases in the middle. The CDR3 region has the DNA TGTGCCAGCAGTTTCGAGACAGTGCAGGTTGGGGAGCAGTACTTC. Its protein product is CASSFETVQVGEQYF.

This clone appeared a single time. The chain uses TRBV7-2 and TRBJ2-1; no reliable D call. Looked up from germline, CDR1 is SGHTA and CDR2 is FQGNSA. The CDR3 has 16 residues. V lost 2 bases and J 9 bases, leaving 20 bases between the germline ends. The CDR3 here is CASSLIEVITGGEQFF. The CDR3 DNA sequence: TGTGCCAGCAGCTTAATAGAGGTAATAACTGGCGGTGAGCAGTTCTTC.

The CDR3 sequence: CAISELSQETQYF. In nucleotides, the CDR3 is TGTGCCATCAGTGAACTCTCCCAAGAGACCCAGTACTTC. This chain joins TRBV10-3 and TRBJ2-5, with D hard to call. Germline V gene lookup returns CDR1 ENHRY and CDR2 SYGVKD. V was pared by 3 bases and J by 1 base, with 6 bases between. CDR3 size: 13 residues.

This clone was detected only a few times. Compared with germline, one end of the junction differs, possibly owing to a read error. The genes are TRBV18 and TRBJ1-5, with D possibly being TRBD1 (5 bases). The germline CDR1 and CDR2 sequences are KGHSH and LQKENI. The CDR3 extends over 15 amino acids. This CDR3 reads CASSPPDNPGRPQRF. In nucleotides, the CDR3 is TGTGCCAGCTCACCACCGGACAACCCCGGCAGGCCCCAGCGTTTT.